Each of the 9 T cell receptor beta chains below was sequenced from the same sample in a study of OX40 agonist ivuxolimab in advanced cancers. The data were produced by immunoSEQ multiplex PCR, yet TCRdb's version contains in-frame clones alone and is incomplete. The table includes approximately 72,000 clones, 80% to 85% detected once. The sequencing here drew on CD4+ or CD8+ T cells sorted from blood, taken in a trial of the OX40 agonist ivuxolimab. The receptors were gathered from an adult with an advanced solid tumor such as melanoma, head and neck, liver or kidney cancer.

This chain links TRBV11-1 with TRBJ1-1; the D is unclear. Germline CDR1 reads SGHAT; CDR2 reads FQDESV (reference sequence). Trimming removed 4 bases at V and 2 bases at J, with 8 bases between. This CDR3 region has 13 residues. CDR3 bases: TGTGCCAGCAGCTCCGCCTTAAACACTGAAGCTTTCTTT. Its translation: CASSSALNTEAFF.

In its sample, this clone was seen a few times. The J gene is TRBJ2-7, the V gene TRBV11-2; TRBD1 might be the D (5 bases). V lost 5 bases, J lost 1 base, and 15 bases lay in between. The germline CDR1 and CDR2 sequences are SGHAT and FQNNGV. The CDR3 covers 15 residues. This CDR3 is CASSPRQRSSYEQYF. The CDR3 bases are TGTGCCAGCAGCCCGAGACAGCGTTCATCCTACGAGCAGTACTTC. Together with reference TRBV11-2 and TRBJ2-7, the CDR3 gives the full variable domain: EAGVAQSPRYKIIEKRQSVAFWCNPISGHATLYWYQQILGQGPKLLIQFQNNGVVDDSQLPKDRFSAERLKGVDSTLKIQPAKLEDSAVYLCASSPRQRSSYEQYFGPGTRLTVT.

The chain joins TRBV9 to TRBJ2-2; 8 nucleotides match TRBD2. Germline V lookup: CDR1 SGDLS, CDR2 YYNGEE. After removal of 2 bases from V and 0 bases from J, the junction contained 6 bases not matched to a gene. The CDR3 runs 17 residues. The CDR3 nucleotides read TGTGCCAGCAGCGTGGGCCCGGGAGGGTCGAACACCGGGGAGCTGTTTTTT. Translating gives CASSVGPGGSNTGELFF.

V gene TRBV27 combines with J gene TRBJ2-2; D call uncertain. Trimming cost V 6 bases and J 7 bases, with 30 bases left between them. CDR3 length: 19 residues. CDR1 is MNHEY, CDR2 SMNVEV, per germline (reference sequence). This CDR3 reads CASSRSPPWANLLGGELFF. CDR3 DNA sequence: TGTGCCAGCAGCCGAAGTCCCCCATGGGCGAACCTACTTGGCGGGGAGCTGTTTTTT.

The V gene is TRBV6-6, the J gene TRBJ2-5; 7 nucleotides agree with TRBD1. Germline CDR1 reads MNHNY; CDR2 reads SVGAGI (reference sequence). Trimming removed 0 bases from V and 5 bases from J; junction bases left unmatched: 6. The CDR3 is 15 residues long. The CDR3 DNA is TGTGCCAGCAGTTACTCGAGGGGGCGCGGGGAGACCCAGTACTTC. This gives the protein CASSYSRGRGETQYF.

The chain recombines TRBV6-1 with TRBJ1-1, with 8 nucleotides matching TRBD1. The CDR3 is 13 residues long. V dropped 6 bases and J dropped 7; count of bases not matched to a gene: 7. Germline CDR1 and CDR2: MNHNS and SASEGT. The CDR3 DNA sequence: TGTGCCAGCAGGATGGACAGGGAAGGTGAAGCTTTCTTT. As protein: CASRMDREGEAFF.

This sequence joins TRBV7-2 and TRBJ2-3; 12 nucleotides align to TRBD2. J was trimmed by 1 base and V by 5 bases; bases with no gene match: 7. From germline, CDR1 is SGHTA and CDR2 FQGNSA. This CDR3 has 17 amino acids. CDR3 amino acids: CASSTRLAGVGTDTQYF. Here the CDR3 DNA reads TGTGCCAGCAGCACACGACTAGCGGGAGTCGGCACAGATACGCAGTATTTT.

The CDR3 nucleotides read TGTGCCAGTAGCCGAGGACTTCTCAACACCGGGGAGCTGTTTTTT. Residues: CASSRGLLNTGELFF. J is TRBJ2-2 and V is TRBV19; a possible D gene is TRBD2 (5 bases). The V gene lost 6 bases and the J gene lost 2 bases, with 13 bases spanning the gap. CDR1 and CDR2 from the germline V gene are LNHDA and SQIVND (reference sequence). This CDR3 is 15 amino acids long.

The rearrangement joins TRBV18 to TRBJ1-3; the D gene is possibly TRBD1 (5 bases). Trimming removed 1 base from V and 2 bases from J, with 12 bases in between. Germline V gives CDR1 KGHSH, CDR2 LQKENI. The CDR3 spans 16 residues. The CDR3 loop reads CASSPLSRATGNTIYF. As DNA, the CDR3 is TGTGCCAGCTCACCACTTAGCAGGGCTACTGGAAACACCATATATTTT.